Detailed here is one T cell receptor beta chain. The antigen this receptor binds is unknown. No much larger clonotype is one base removed from it; base qualities were not supplied. These data belong to a study of shared clonotypes between healthy human individuals (dated by TCRdb to 2019 to 2021). For the study in its entirety: The cohort comprised a couple of women and a few men aged 18 to 49 years. For each donor, CD4 naive and CD4 memory were each given three plates, CD8 naive was given two plates, and CD8 memory was given one plate. To estimate repertoire size and how much clonotype sharing occurs between individuals, the study deeply sequenced the blood TCR repertoires of a handful of healthy adults. To increase sequencing depth and limit assay-specific biases, TCR repertoire library preparation and sequencing were carried out by different laboratories using diverse techniques. Between about 0.8 and 9 billion PBMCs per donor were obtained by leukapheresis.

The germline V gene provides CDR1 MNHNS and CDR2 SASEGT. The CDR3, from cysteine to phenylalanine, totals 11 residues. The read is trimmed to its CDR3 DNA, 33 bases read in frame from base 1. V is reduced by 6 bases and J by 6 bases, leaving a spacing of 6 bases between them. What the authors observed across the whole study: Pairwise subsampling led to the expectation that sequencing depth would affect the degree of clonotype sharing among donors. Naive subsets generally had larger estimated clonotype richness than memory subsets did. The genetic and exposure-history diversity represented was limited by the small number of donors. Only blood was sampled, and tissue TCR repertoires likely differ from those in blood. Rarefaction of sorted-subset datasets indicated incomplete sequencing despite the large sequencing depth. Approximately 5% of naive CD4, 3.5% of naive CD8, 2.3% of memory CD4, and about 0.4% of memory CD8 clonotypes were shared across several donors. Compared with non-shared clonotypes, the clonotypes found in all four sorted-subset donors had higher generation probabilities.

Donors were healthy HIV-negative adults with no recently reported acute infections or vaccinations. Every donor was a Caucasian adult living in Nashville, Tennessee, USA. CD4+ T cells were enriched by magnetic negative selection, after which naive cells were positively selected on CD45RA and the negative fraction was taken as the memory subset. Blood was collected by leukapheresis, and PBMCs were isolated by Ficoll-Histopaque density gradient centrifugation and then cryopreserved in liquid nitrogen vapor phase. Analytical flow cytometry was used to check the purity and quantity of every magnetically sorted T cell population. Genomic DNA was isolated from each sorted fraction and quantified by UV absorbance on a Nanodrop 2000c. Using the deep immunoSEQ assay, multiplex PCR amplified TCR CDR3 regions from genomic DNA. Genomic DNA extracted from each cell subset was distributed evenly over all wells of several immunoSEQ 96-well plates, and each plate served as one replicate. For sorted subsets, each replicate PCR was loaded with about 0.2 ug genomic DNA, equivalent to roughly 30,000 T cell genomes. The purified libraries were quantified using a Qubit 3.0 fluorometer, sized with a Bioanalyzer 2100, and then quantified again using the KAPA Library Quantification kit. Each immunoSEQ 96-well plate was sequenced on its own single-read 150-cycle Illumina NextSeq 550 flow cell. Per the authors' processing: Because only junctional sequences without quality scores were contained in the immunoSEQ output, filtering matching that applied to full-length reads could not be performed. Sequences were annotated with PyIR, a Python wrapper for IgBLAST v1.9, and V/J genes and CDR3 were assigned using IMGT germline references. Reads were removed for weak V/J assignments (E-value above 1e-6), missing CDR3, stop codons, out-of-frame junctions, or ambiguous translated residues. V3J clonotypes were defined as sequences sharing an identical inferred V gene, J gene, and CDR3 amino acid sequence. To compute the percentage overlap between repertoires, the number of shared unique clonotypes was divided by the size of the smaller repertoire. RTK rarefaction, the Chao1 estimator, and Recon v2.1 estimates of unobserved clonotypes were used to assess repertoire richness. Generation probabilities for all TCRbeta clonotypes obtained by the gDNA method from a handful of donors were computed using OLGA. In TCRdb, the immuneACCESS table is reduced to in-frame sequences with V and J assigned. These tables do not hold every clone; where another copy was compared, an unresolved V gene accounts for under half, and the others remain unexplained. V and J calls and clone size are those listed in that table; D and trimming were worked out from the DNA. The sample records some 2 million clones, 85% to 95% of which are singletons. 0.1% to 0.15% of the sample is held by the ten biggest clonotypes.

The TCR comes from a man in his late teens or twenties in good health. What was sequenced was naive CD4+ T cells sorted from blood. In light of the paper, this sample's cell subset or site label describes: CD45RA+ positively selected. The V gene is TRBV6-1 and the J gene is TRBJ2-1, with an unclear D gene assignment. The CDR3 region has the sequence CASRRVNEQFF. The DNA is as follows: TGTGCCAGCAGACGGGTCAATGAGCAGTTCTTC.